The 5 T cell receptor beta chains in this list originate from one sample, sequenced in a study of CD8+ T cells in alopecia areata. TCR sequencing used cDNA made by reverse transcription of extracted RNA. Profiling relied on immunoSEQ multiplex PCR, and the TCRdb table lists in-frame clones only, not all of them. The sample yields 75,000 to 100,000 clones, about two thirds seen once. Treatment in this sample: oral pan-JAK inhibitor, 5-10 mg twice daily. The sample consisted of CD8+ T cells sorted from blood, taken around week 46, from a patient treated with tofacitinib. Receptor source: a human donor with alopecia areata.

The chain employs TRBV4-3 and TRBJ1-1; D is ambiguous. The CDR3 sequence is 15 residues long. Trimming shortened V by 6 bases and J by 5 bases, and 19 bases separated the two germline ends. CDR1 LGHNA and CDR2 YSLEER come from the germline V gene. The CDR3 spells CASSPSIGFVTEAFF. The CDR3 DNA follows: TGCGCCAGCAGTCCCTCGATCGGGTTTGTTACTGAAGCTTTCTTT.

This clone was found a few times. The chain is built from TRBV9 and TRBJ2-7, with a possible D match to TRBD1 (6 bases). The CDR3 consists of 12 residues. In germline, CDR1 is SGDLS, CDR2 YYNGEE. V was clipped by 3 bases and J by 4 bases, with 8 bases between them. CDR3 region: CASSGDTYEQYF. In nucleotides, the CDR3 is TGTGCCAGCAGCGGGGACACGTACGAGCAGTACTTC.

This clone was seen a few times. V and J are TRBV7-8 and TRBJ2-7; D remains ambiguous. This CDR3 comprises 13 residues. Germline loops: CDR1 SGHVS, CDR2 FQNEAQ. Trimming took 1 base from V and 3 from J, leaving 7 bases between them. The CDR3 region is CASSLGALYEQYF. CDR3 coding DNA: TGTGCCAGCAGCTTAGGGGCCCTCTACGAGCAGTACTTC.

By share of the sample, this clone is medium-sized (0.01 to 0.1%). This rearrangement joins TRBV4-3 to TRBJ2-1; D is uncertain. The germline CDR1 and CDR2 sequences are LGHNA and YSLEER. Trimming removed 0 bases from V and 10 bases from J, with 13 bases in between. There are 14 residues in the CDR3. The CDR3 nucleotides are TGCGCCAGCAGCCAAGATCGGAACGCTAGGGAGCAGTTCTTC. Its protein is CASSQDRNAREQFF.

This clone has just one count. The CDR3 nucleotides are TGTGCCAGCAGCTTTCGACAGGGGGGTAGGGACCAGCCCCAGCATTTT. Translating gives CASSFRQGGRDQPQHF. This chain joins TRBV7-6 and TRBJ1-5, with 9 bases fitting TRBD1. Germline V gene data show CDR1 as SGHVS and CDR2 as FNYEAQ. With 3 bases clipped from V and 7 bases from J, the junction kept 10 bases outside the gene matches. This CDR3 has 16 residues. Variable domain in full (rest from reference TRBV7-6 and TRBJ1-5): GAGVSQSPRYKVTKRGQDVALRCDPISGHVSLYWYRQALGQGPEFLTYFNYEAQQDKSGLPNDRFSAERPEGSISTLTIQRTEQRDSAMYRCASSFRQGGRDQPQHFGDGTRLSIL.